This note documents a single T cell receptor (beta chain) sequence. Its matching antigen is unknown. V was shortened by 0 bases and J by 2 bases, with 18 bases between the two germline ends. The CDR3 covers 17 residues. In germline, CDR1 is DFQATT, CDR2 SNEGSKA (reference sequence). This record comes from a study of T cells in Graves' hyperthyroidism and ophthalmopathy. General observations from the study: Most clonotypes that expanded in the thyroid above 0.001 also showed up in blood.

The authors deemed Graves' hyperthyroidism stable absent ophthalmopathy progression within 18 months. Hyperthyroidism had been newly diagnosed in patients aged 18 to 65, and its duration was under 2 months. Amplification of TCR beta CDR3 regions used RNA as the template. HTBI primers were employed in a first-round RT-PCR of the TCR CDR3. TCRdb used MiXCR to reprocess the multiplex PCR reads, holding one entry per CDR3 protein. The data contain 200,000 to 250,000 distinct CDR3 sequences, under 20% of them singletons. The chain has TRBV20-1 and TRBJ2-3; D might be TRBD2 (6 bases). The TCR comes from a man aged 50-60 years with Graves' hyperthyroidism. The sequencing sample was made of blood. The DNA of the CDR3 is TGCAGTGCTAGAGATAGGATAAGGGACTCTCACACAGATACGCAGTATTTT. Translated, it gives CSARDRIRDSHTDTQYF.